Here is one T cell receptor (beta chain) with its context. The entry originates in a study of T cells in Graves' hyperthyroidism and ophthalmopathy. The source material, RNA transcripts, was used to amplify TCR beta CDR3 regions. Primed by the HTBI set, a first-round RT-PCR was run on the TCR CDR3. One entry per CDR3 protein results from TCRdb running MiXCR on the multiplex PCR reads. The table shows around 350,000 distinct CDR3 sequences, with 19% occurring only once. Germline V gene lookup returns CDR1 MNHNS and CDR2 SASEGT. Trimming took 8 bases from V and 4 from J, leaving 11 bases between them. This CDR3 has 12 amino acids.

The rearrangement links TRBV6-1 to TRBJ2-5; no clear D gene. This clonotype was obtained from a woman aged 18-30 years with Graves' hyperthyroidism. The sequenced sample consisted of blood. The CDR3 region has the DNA TGTGCCAGCGCCGGCTACGGAGAGACCCAGTACTTC. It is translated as CASAGYGETQYF.